The 8 T cell receptor beta chains presented below share a single source sample, sequenced in a study of blood T cells in healthy people across ages. A J-beta primer mix and a sample-barcoded 5' primer were used in a second PCR of about 7 to 12 cycles. TCRdb passed the 5' RACE reads through MiXCR, listing each CDR3 protein once. The data contain nearly 800,000 distinct CDR3 sequences, around 25% of them singletons. This sample also appeared in a second study, on T cells of mothers and their children.

The specimen sequenced was blood. These receptors originate from a boy younger than 18 in good health.

The chain joins TRBV9 to TRBJ2-5, with D possibly being TRBD1 or TRBD2 (7 bases each). The CDR3 covers 15 residues. The V end was cut by 6 bases, the J end by 1 base, with 16 bases between. From germline, CDR1 is SGDLS and CDR2 YYNGEE. CDR3 DNA sequence: TGTGCCAGCAACAGACAGGGAGGGGGCCAAGAGACCCAGTACTTC. Translation: CASNRQGGGQETQYF.

V gene TRBV9 combines with J gene TRBJ2-1; a weak D match, TRBD2 (6 bases). Deletions cut 0 bases from V and 7 bases from J, with 14 bases between. Germline CDR1 reads SGDLS; CDR2 reads YYNGEE. The CDR3 runs to 15 residues. As DNA, the CDR3 is TGTGCCAGCAGCGTAGGAGTTGTAGCGGCAAATGAGCAGTTCTTC. This sequence encodes CASSVGVVAANEQFF.

This clonotype was counted between two and nine times. The V call is TRBV25-1, the J call TRBJ2-7; D is ambiguous. The V end was cut by 6 bases, the J end by 2 bases, with 17 bases between. CDR3 length: 15 residues. Germline V gene sequence: CDR1 MGHDK, CDR2 SYGVNS. CDR3 protein: CASSPPGTITYEQYF. CDR3 in DNA: TGTGCCAGCAGCCCCCCCGGAACTATTACCTACGAGCAGTACTTC.

The table lists this clonotype with a few counts. One end of the junction varies from germline; a read error may be responsible. This chain links TRBV5-1 with TRBJ2-5; TRBD1 or TRBD2 may be the D gene (5 bases each). There are 14 residues in the CDR3. CDR1 and CDR2 (germline): SGHRS, YFSETQ. The CDR3 spells CASSPGTVQETQCF. The CDR3 nucleotides read TGCGCCAGCAGCCCCGGGACCGTACAAGAGACCCAGTGCTTC.

The rearrangement uses TRBV7-9 and TRBJ2-7; D is uncertain. Trimming cost V 11 bases and J 5 bases, with 19 bases left between them. The CDR3 is 13 residues long. Germline loops: CDR1 SEHNR, CDR2 FQNEAQ (reference sequence). The CDR3 reads CALNVLLGDEQYF. The DNA of the CDR3 is TGTGCCCTCAATGTTCTCCTCGGAGACGAGCAGTACTTC.

The J gene is TRBJ2-1, the V gene TRBV5-1; 9 positions agree with TRBD2. Germline-derived CDR1 and CDR2 are SGHRS and YFSETQ. The ends lost 0 bases at V and 5 bases at J; junction bases unmatched: 12. The CDR3 length is 18 residues. CDR3 coding DNA: TGCGCCAGCAGCTTGGCCACCGAAGCGGGGGGCCTCCACAATGAGCAGTTCTTC. Protein product: CASSLATEAGGLHNEQFF. The full variable domain, in which reference TRBV5-1 and TRBJ2-1 provide the parts outside the CDR3, is KAGVTQTPRYLIKTRGQQVTLSCSPISGHRSVSWYQQTPGQGLQFLFEYFSETQRNKGNFPGRFSGRQFSNSRSEMNVSTLELGDSALYLCASSLATEAGGLHNEQFFGPGTRLTVL.

This clonotype has just a few counts. The chain couples TRBV29-1 to TRBJ2-5; 9 bases are a match to TRBD1. V gave up 4 bases and J gave up 1 base; unmatched junction bases: 1. Germline lookup yields CDR1 SQVTM and CDR2 ANQGSEA. CDR3 size: 13 residues. CDR3 amino acids: CSVAQGAQETQYF. The CDR3 nucleotides read TGCAGCGTTGCACAGGGGGCCCAAGAGACCCAGTACTTC.

The chain joins TRBV7-8 to TRBJ2-2; D may be TRBD2 (5 bases). The CDR3 runs to 15 residues. Germline V CDR1 and CDR2: SGHVS, FQNEAQ. V dropped 2 bases and J dropped 6 bases, with 13 bases sitting between them. The CDR3 protein is CASSLTRLAPGELFF. The CDR3 nucleotides read TGTGCCAGCAGCTTAACTCGGCTAGCCCCCGGGGAGCTGTTTTTT.